The T cell receptor beta chain under discussion was sequenced for a study of human T cells and chemical hapten exposure. The CDR3 covers 15 residues. CDR1 and CDR2 from the germline V gene are SQVTM and ANQGSEA. V lost 8 bases, J lost 0 bases, and 14 bases lay in between. The study used a library that attached unique molecular identifiers to individual cDNA molecules. TCRdb fed the RACE reads into MiXCR, producing one record per CDR3 protein. The sample lists tens of thousands of distinct CDR3 sequences, 8.5% to 14% occurring once. Specified time point: patch test 3, about 24 weeks after DPC sensitization. The treatment: therapeutic diphenylcyclopropenone sensitization with weekly scalp DPC.

The source material was whole blood, sampled in connection with sensitization to the hapten diphenylcyclopropenone (DPC). The J gene is TRBJ1-6, the V gene TRBV29-1; possible D gene TRBD1, 5 bases. This TCR derives from a woman aged 50 to 60 with alopecia areata. Some clones in this sample may be carry-over from other donors' samples. CDR3 sequence (DNA): TGCAGCTTCTGGAGGGGTAGCTCCTATAATTCACCCCTCCACTTT. Translation: CSFWRGSSYNSPLHF.